The 30 T cell receptor beta chains given below trace back to one sample, sequenced in a study of T cell responses to AZD1222 COVID-19 vaccine. Libraries were prepared by immunoSEQ multiplex PCR; TCRdb keeps only in-frame clonotypes and omits some of them. The profile shows some 170,000 clones, 85% to 90% of them singletons. This specimen was peripheral blood, taken 28 days after the second dose of the MenACWY control vaccine. The receptors here all came from an adult who received the MenACWY meningococcal vaccine as a control.

This chain connects TRBV7-2 to TRBJ2-3; D remains ambiguous. CDR1 is SGHTA and CDR2 is FQGNSA in the germline V gene. The CDR3 is 17 residues long. The V gene lost 0 bases and the J gene lost 1 base, with 14 bases spanning the gap. Written as DNA, the CDR3 is TGTGCCAGCAGCTTAGCGTTGAAGGGTTCGGGCACAGATACGCAGTATTTT. It is translated as CASSLALKGSGTDTQYF.

This clone was found once. This chain joins TRBV5-5 and TRBJ2-2; TRBD2 agrees at 14 bases. CDR1 SGHKS and CDR2 YYEKEE come from the germline V gene (reference sequence). The CDR3 runs to 18 residues. V lost 0 bases, J lost 3 bases, and 4 bases stayed unmatched. CDR3 region: CASSLGLAGGPHTGELFF. DNA for the CDR3: TGTGCCAGCAGCTTGGGACTAGCGGGAGGGCCACACACCGGGGAGCTGTTTTTT. The full variable domain, its missing parts supplied by reference TRBV5-5 and TRBJ2-2, is DAGVTQSPTHLIKTRGQQVTLRCSPISGHKSVSWYQQVLGQGPQFIFQYYEKEERGRGNFPDRFSARQFPNYSSELNVNALLLGDSALYLCASSLGLAGGPHTGELFFGEGSRLTVL.

This sequence joins TRBV6-2 or TRBV6-3 and TRBJ1-1; no definite D call. Germline V lookup: CDR1 MNHEY, CDR2 SVGEGT. V gave up 2 bases and J gave up 6 bases, with 10 bases separating them. The CDR3 is 13 amino acids. The CDR3 nucleotides are TGTGCCAGCAGTTACCCCCCGGGTTCTGAAGCTTTCTTT. Protein product: CASSYPPGSEAFF.

The rearrangement uses TRBV7-2 and TRBJ1-3; no firm D call. Trimming removed 2 bases at V and 4 bases at J, with 12 bases between. Germline CDR1 is SGHTA and CDR2 is FQGNSA. The CDR3 is 15 residues long. The CDR3 loop is CASSLYRGLGNTIYF. The CDR3 DNA follows: TGTGCCAGCAGCTTATACAGAGGGTTGGGAAACACCATATATTTT. Full variable domain (remainder filled in from reference TRBV7-2 and TRBJ1-3): GAGVSQSPSNKVTEKGKDVELRCDPISGHTALYWYRQSLGQGLEFLIYFQGNSAPDKSGLPSDRFSAERTGGSVSTLTIQRTQQEDSAVYLCASSLYRGLGNTIYFGEGSWLTVV.

This rearrangement joins TRBV7-3 to TRBJ1-4; TRBD1 is a possible D gene (5 bases). This CDR3 has 14 amino acids. Trimming removed 2 bases at V and 6 bases at J, with 10 bases between. CDR1 and CDR2 from the germline V gene are SGHTA and FQGTGA. The CDR3 nucleotides are TGTGCCAGCAGCTTAGGTCCGGGGGATGAAAAACTGTTTTTT. Protein sequence: CASSLGPGDEKLFF.

This clone was counted a few times. The chain links TRBV9 to TRBJ1-2, with D perhaps matching TRBD1 (5 bases). The V and J ends lost 3 bases and 7 bases respectively, with 19 bases between them. The V gene's germline CDR1 is SGDLS and CDR2 YYNGEE. The CDR3 consists of 15 residues. CDR3 in DNA: TGTGCCAGCAGCGCATCCGTCGACGCCCAGGGTGGCTACACCTTC. Translated: CASSASVDAQGGYTF.

CDR3 nucleotides: TGTGCCACCGGACAGGGAACAGATACGCAGTATTTT. Protein product: CATGQGTDTQYF. The chain uses TRBV10-3 and TRBJ2-3; TRBD1 matches 8 bases. The CDR3 is made up of 12 amino acids. Germline CDR1 is ENHRY and CDR2 is SYGVKD. The V segment lost 10 bases and the J segment 3 bases; nucleotides outside the gene matches: 3.

The chain employs TRBV2 and TRBJ2-3, with TRBD1 as a possible D gene (5 bases). Germline lookup yields CDR1 SNHLY and CDR2 FYNNEI. Trimming removed 7 bases at V and 3 bases at J, with 11 bases between. The CDR3 has 13 amino acids. The CDR3 loop is CASTGLRTDTQYF. CDR3 DNA: TGTGCCAGCACAGGGTTGAGAACAGATACGCAGTATTTT.

The chain combines TRBV15 with TRBJ2-5; D not certain. Between the trimmed V and J ends, which lost 0 bases and 2 bases, there was a span of 10 bases. Per germline, CDR1 LNHNV and CDR2 YYDKDF (reference sequence). The CDR3 has 15 amino acids. This chain's CDR3 is CATSRDGSDQETQYF. For the CDR3, the DNA is TGTGCCACCAGCAGAGATGGTTCAGATCAAGAGACCCAGTACTTC.

This rearrangement joins TRBV5-4 to TRBJ1-2; D is ambiguous. V was shortened by 4 bases and J by 6 bases, with 19 bases between the two germline ends. Germline V CDR1 and CDR2: SGHNT, YYREEE (reference sequence). The CDR3 runs to 15 residues. CDR3 in amino acids: CASSPDLKGPHGYTF. The CDR3 bases are TGTGCCAGCAGCCCGGATTTGAAAGGTCCCCATGGCTACACCTTC.

V is TRBV19 and J is TRBJ2-7; 7 bases are shared with TRBD1. V lost 4 bases to trimming and J lost 4 bases; unmatched junction nucleotides: 7. Germline values: CDR1 LNHDA, CDR2 SQIVND (reference sequence). The CDR3 is 14 residues long. CDR3 sequence reads: CASSSRQGWYEQYF. CDR3 DNA: TGTGCCAGTAGTAGCAGACAGGGTTGGTACGAGCAGTACTTC.

V usage is TRBV30 and J usage is TRBJ1-2, with unresolved D. Between the trimmed V and J ends, which lost 0 bases and 5 bases, there was a span of 7 bases. This CDR3 comprises 12 residues. The germline V gene encodes CDR1 GTSNPN and CDR2 SVGIG (reference sequence). The CDR3 spells CAWSVAEYGYTF. DNA for the CDR3: TGTGCCTGGAGTGTAGCGGAATATGGCTACACCTTC.

The J gene is TRBJ1-6, the V gene TRBV2, with D perhaps TRBD1 (5 bases). Germline V gives CDR1 SNHLY, CDR2 FYNNEI. The CDR3 contains 16 residues. The germline V and J ends were trimmed by 4 bases and 7 bases, with 17 bases remaining between them. CDR3 bases: TGTGCCAGCAGTGGACAGCCAGGAAAGAGAAATTCACCCCTCCACTTT. Its protein is CASSGQPGKRNSPLHF.

The genes are TRBV12-3 or TRBV12-4 and TRBJ2-3; the D is unclear. The length of the CDR3 is 10 residues. The V end lost 6 bases, the J end lost 4 bases, and 2 bases lay between the germline ends. In nucleotides, the CDR3 is TGTGCCAGCAGCTCAGATACGCAGTATTTT. Protein sequence: CASSSDTQYF.

CDR3 sequence (DNA): TGTGCCAGTAGTAATTCCGGGACACCGACCTATAACACTGAAGCTTTCTTT. It is translated as CASSNSGTPTYNTEAFF. The rearrangement links TRBV19 to TRBJ1-1, with a tentative D call TRBD1 (6 bases). V was shortened by 4 bases and J by 2 bases, with 20 bases between the two germline ends. Looked up from germline, CDR1 is LNHDA and CDR2 is SQIVND (reference sequence). The CDR3 totals 17 residues. The whole variable domain, filled in from reference TRBV19 and TRBJ1-1, reads DGGITQSPKYLFRKEGQNVTLSCEQNLNHDAMYWYRQDPGQGLRLIYYSQIVNDFQKGDIAEGYSVSREKKESFPLTVTSAQKNPTAFYLCASSNSGTPTYNTEAFFGQGTRLTVV.

The rearrangement links TRBV6-4 to TRBJ1-1; tentatively, D is TRBD1 (6 bases). Per the germline V gene, CDR1 is MRHNA and CDR2 is SNTAGT. The CDR3 covers 15 residues. V lost 4 bases and J lost 3, with 15 bases in between. This chain's CDR3 is CASSVGQGKDTEAFF. Written as DNA, the CDR3 is TGTGCCAGCAGTGTGGGGCAGGGGAAGGACACTGAAGCTTTCTTT.

The chain employs TRBV9 and TRBJ1-2; the D gene is possibly TRBD1 (5 bases). The CDR3 runs to 16 residues. Germline V gene data show CDR1 as SGDLS and CDR2 as YYNGEE. V was cut by 4 bases and J by 8 bases, with 24 bases left in between. CDR3 in DNA: TGTGCCAGCAGCCCTAGAGCCCTCCAGGGAGCAGCAGGCTACACCTTC. It is translated as CASSPRALQGAAGYTF.

V usage is TRBV28 and J usage is TRBJ2-3; D gene uncertain. CDR1 MDHEN and CDR2 SYDVKM come from the germline V gene. Trimming took 6 bases from V and 2 from J, leaving 9 bases between them. This CDR3 has 13 amino acids. This chain's CDR3 is CASRGRLTDTQYF. Here the CDR3 DNA reads TGTGCCAGCAGAGGGCGTCTCACAGATACGCAGTATTTT.

The rearrangement links TRBV19 to TRBJ2-7; unclear D gene. The CDR3 is 13 amino acids. Germline assignment: CDR1 LNHDA and CDR2 SQIVND (reference sequence). Trimming shortened V by 0 bases and J by 7 bases, and 10 bases separated the two germline ends. CDR3 residues: CASSIDARWEQYF. The CDR3 DNA reads as TGTGCCAGTAGTATAGATGCCCGGTGGGAGCAGTACTTC.

The chain is built from TRBV2 and TRBJ1-5; the D is unclear. CDR3 length: 13 residues. Trimming took 8 bases from V and 3 from J, leaving 11 bases between them. Germline loops: CDR1 SNHLY, CDR2 FYNNEI. In DNA form, the CDR3 reads TGTGCCAGCGTACTGCAGAACAATCAGCCCCAGCATTTT. It is translated as CASVLQNNQPQHF.

The CDR3 bases are TGTGCCAGCAGGACCGGGCCCACCTACGAGCAGTACTTC. This gives the protein CASRTGPTYEQYF. This chain joins TRBV7-9 and TRBJ2-7, with D hard to call. Trimming took off 6 bases at V and 2 bases at J, with 11 bases between the two ends. This CDR3 region has 13 residues. The germline V gene has CDR1 SEHNR and CDR2 FQNEAQ (reference sequence).

This sequence joins TRBV5-6 and TRBJ1-2; D gene ambiguous. V gave up 5 bases and J gave up 4 bases, with 9 bases separating them. The germline V gene encodes CDR1 SGHDT and CDR2 YYEEEE. The CDR3 is made up of 12 amino acids. In DNA, the CDR3 is TGTGCCAGCAGTGGGAGGACCTATGGCTACACCTTC. Its translation: CASSGRTYGYTF. The full variable domain, its missing parts supplied by reference TRBV5-6 and TRBJ1-2, is DAGVTQSPTHLIKTRGQQVTLRCSPKSGHDTVSWYQQALGQGPQFIFQYYEEEERQRGNFPDRFSGHQFPNYSSELNVNALLLGDSALYLCASSGRTYGYTFGSGTRLTVV.

The chain joins TRBV28 to TRBJ1-2; 9 bases match TRBD1. The V gene's germline CDR1 is MDHEN and CDR2 SYDVKM. The CDR3 has 14 amino acids. With 2 bases clipped from V and 2 bases from J, the junction kept 0 bases outside the gene matches. CDR3 sequence: CASSLTGGNYGYTF. As DNA, the CDR3 is TGTGCCAGCAGTTTAACAGGGGGCAACTATGGCTACACCTTC.

The chain is built from TRBV4-2 and TRBJ1-3; tentative D call: TRBD1 (5 bases). The CDR3 is 19 amino acids. CDR1 and CDR2 (germline): LGHNA, YNFKEQ. Trimming left V 4 bases short and J 0 bases short, with 22 bases between. The CDR3, as DNA: TGTGCCAGCAGCCCCCATCAAGGGGCCCTTGTGAGCTCTGGAAACACCATATATTTT. Translation: CASSPHQGALVSSGNTIYF.

This chain uses TRBV3-1 (or the pseudogene TRBV3-2) with TRBJ1-2; D unresolved. V shed 4 bases and J shed 5 bases, with 23 bases lying between them. Germline loops: CDR1 LGHDT, CDR2 YNNKEL (reference sequence). The CDR3 runs to 17 residues. This CDR3 reads CASSLRPAWGGLYGYTF. The CDR3 DNA reads TGTGCCAGCAGCCTAAGACCCGCGTGGGGAGGCCTATATGGCTACACCTTC.

This sequence joins TRBV19 and TRBJ1-1; TRBD1 matches at 8 bases. CDR1 and CDR2 (germline): LNHDA, SQIVND (reference sequence). CDR3 length: 12 residues. The junction had 4 bases not matched to a gene; V was cut back by 9 bases and J by 4 bases. This CDR3 is CASRQGATEAFF. The CDR3 coding sequence is TGTGCCAGCCGCCAGGGGGCCACTGAAGCTTTCTTT.

This chain connects TRBV18 to TRBJ2-3, with TRBD2 identical over 10 bases. Per germline, CDR1 KGHSH and CDR2 LQKENI. Trimming cost V 1 base and J 4 bases; bases outside gene matches: 5. This CDR3 comprises 16 residues. The CDR3 sequence: CASSPLASGSADTQYF. In DNA form, the CDR3 reads TGTGCCAGCTCACCACTTGCTAGCGGGAGCGCAGATACGCAGTATTTT. The full variable domain, with the rest looked up from reference TRBV18 and TRBJ2-3, is NAGVMQNPRHLVRRRGQEARLRCSPMKGHSHVYWYRQLPEEGLKFMVYLQKENIIDESGMPKERFSAEFPKEGPSILRIQQVVRGDSAAYFCASSPLASGSADTQYFGPGTRLTVL.

Notes on this clone: Other DNA sequences of this sample code for an identical CDR3. This chain joins TRBV4-3 and TRBJ1-2; D remains unclear. With 0 bases removed from V and 2 bases from J, the gap between germline ends came to 7 bases. The CDR3 length is 14 residues. From germline, CDR1 is LGHNA and CDR2 YSLEER. The CDR3 here is CASSQEGRNYGYTF. The CDR3 DNA reads TGCGCCAGCAGCCAAGAGGGCAGAAACTATGGCTACACCTTC.

This sequence joins TRBV9 and TRBJ2-5, with 7 nucleotides matching TRBD2. The CDR3 spans 14 residues. Germline trimming cut 3 bases from V and 5 bases from J; bases unmatched to any gene: 7. The germline gives CDR1 SGDLS, CDR2 YYNGEE. CDR3 bases: TGTGCCAGCAGCGCGGGGGGTTTTTGGGAGACCCAGTACTTC. Protein product: CASSAGGFWETQYF.

The V call is TRBV29-1, the J call TRBJ1-5, with a possible D match to TRBD1 (5 bases). This CDR3 is built from 14 residues. Germline CDR1 and CDR2: SQVTM and ANQGSEA. The V end lost 4 bases, the J end lost 2 bases, and 12 bases lay between the germline ends. In nucleotides, the CDR3 is TGCAGCGTTGTCGCAGGGAATGGCAATCAGCCCCAGCATTTT. This encodes CSVVAGNGNQPQHF. The full variable domain, with the rest looked up from reference TRBV29-1 and TRBJ1-5, is SAVISQKPSRDICQRGTSLTIQCQVDSQVTMMFWYRQQPGQSLTLIATANQGSEATYESGFVIDKFPISRPNLTFSTLTVSNMSPEDSSIYLCSVVAGNGNQPQHFGDGTRLSIL.